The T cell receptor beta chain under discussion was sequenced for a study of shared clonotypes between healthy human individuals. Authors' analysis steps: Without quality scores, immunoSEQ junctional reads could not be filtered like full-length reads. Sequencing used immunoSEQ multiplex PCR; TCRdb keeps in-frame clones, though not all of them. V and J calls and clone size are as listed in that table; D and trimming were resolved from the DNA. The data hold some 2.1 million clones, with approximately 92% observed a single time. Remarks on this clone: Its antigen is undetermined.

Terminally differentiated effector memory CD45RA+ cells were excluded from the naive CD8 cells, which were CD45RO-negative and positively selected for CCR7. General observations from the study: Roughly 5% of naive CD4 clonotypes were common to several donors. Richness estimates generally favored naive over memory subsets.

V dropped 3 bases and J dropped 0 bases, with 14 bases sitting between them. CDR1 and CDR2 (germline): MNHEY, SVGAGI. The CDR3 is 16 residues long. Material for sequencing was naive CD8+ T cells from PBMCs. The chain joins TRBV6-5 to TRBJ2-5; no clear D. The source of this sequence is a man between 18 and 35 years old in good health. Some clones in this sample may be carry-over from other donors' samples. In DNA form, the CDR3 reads TGTGCCAGCAGTTATGATCGCGTGGGCTACCAAGAGACCCAGTACTTC. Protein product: CASSYDRVGYQETQYF.